This T cell receptor beta chain was captured by sequencing in a study of blood T cell repertoires in COVID-19. Authors' analysis steps: Amplification of reference gene primers provided the estimated nucleated cell counts. Method: immunoSEQ multiplex PCR; TCRdb's copy keeps in-frame clones and lacks some. V, J and clone size were drawn from that table, and D and trimming were deduced from the DNA. Of around 78,000 clones in the sample, over 75% were seen once. This TCR came from a human donor in a cohort sampled during active COVID-19. Sequencing was done on a sample of peripheral blood.

This CDR3 is CASSYGGRRGGTQYF. As DNA, the CDR3 is TGTGCCAGCAGTTACGGAGGGCGCCGCGGAGGCACCCAGTACTTC. The V gene is TRBV6-2 or TRBV6-3, the J gene TRBJ2-5, with D possibly TRBD2 on 6 matching bases. The CDR3 covers 15 residues. Germline lookup yields CDR1 MNHEY and CDR2 SVGEGT. V was pared by 2 bases and J by 8 bases, with 18 bases between.